Reported below is one T cell receptor beta chain. Antigen: not known. The data derive from a study of cytomegalovirus exposure and HLA in healthy donors. Looked up from germline, CDR1 is MDHEN and CDR2 is SYDVKM. V dropped 7 bases and J dropped 6; count of bases not matched to a gene: 9. The CDR3 length is 14 residues. General study points: Investigators reported 150 to 200 TCR beta chains as tied to cytomegalovirus.

Likely unrecorded immune exposures existed in these nominally healthy donors. PCR primers comprised 60 Vbeta and 13 Jbeta primers. Repertoires were generated with immunoSEQ multiplex PCR, while TCRdb's copy carries only in-frame clones and drops some. The data hold about 130,000 clones, with more than 60% observed a single time. The chain uses TRBV28 and TRBJ1-2, with 9 bases fitting TRBD1. Sequencing was performed on PBMCs. The receptor was isolated from a woman aged 40 to 49 in good health and CMV-seronegative. The CDR3 sequence: CASTPGDRVHGYTF. CDR3 coding DNA: TGTGCCAGCACTCCTGGGGACAGGGTACATGGCTACACCTTC.